This T cell receptor beta chain was sequenced during a study of blood T cell repertoires in COVID-19. At the level of the study: Acute and convalescent COVID-19 specimens originated in the United States, Italy and Spain. PBMCs, B-cell-depleted T cells, or T cells provided the cDNA or gDNA that made up the material.

The junction had 5 bases not matched to a gene; V was cut back by 2 bases and J by 7 bases. Germline V gene data show CDR1 as SQVTM and CDR2 as ANQGSEA. The CDR3 is made up of 14 amino acids. Original analysis: Amplification from reference gene primers served as the basis for estimated nucleated cell counts. Generated by immunoSEQ multiplex PCR, the TCRdb table keeps only in-frame clones and is missing some. The V and J calls and clone size were taken over from that table, and D and trimming were inferred from the DNA. The profile covers 100,000 to 150,000 clones, with 84% appearing a single time and 9% to 15% taken by the ten largest.

The chain combines TRBV29-1 with TRBJ1-4, with 9 bases matching TRBD1. This clonotype originated in a woman aged 60 to 75 with acute or convalescent COVID-19. Sequencing input: peripheral blood. CDR3 amino acids: CSVEPDRGGEKLFF. For the CDR3, the DNA is TGCAGCGTTGAACCGGACAGGGGAGGTGAAAAACTGTTTTTT.